Below are 23 T cell receptor beta chains sequenced from a single sample in a study of memory CD4+ T cells and cytomegalovirus serostatus. The method was immunoSEQ multiplex PCR; TCRdb's version includes in-frame clones alone and lacks a portion of them. Of around 45,000 clones listed, around 76% are singletons. Single viable CD3+CD4+CD8-CD45RO+ cells were sorted as the memory CD4+ T cells. Sequenced input: memory CD4+ T cells from blood. Receptor source: an adult in good health and CMV-seronegative.

The V and J genes are TRBV4-2 and TRBJ2-7, with 14 bases aligning to TRBD2. The V gene's germline CDR1 is LGHNA and CDR2 YNFKEQ. The CDR3 is 17 amino acids. With 1 base clipped from V and 5 bases from J, the junction kept 7 bases outside the gene matches. The DNA of the CDR3 is TGTGCCAGCAGCCAAGTAGGGACTAGCGGGGGTGGGAACGAGCAGTACTTC. It encodes CASSQVGTSGGGNEQYF.

The chain combines TRBV6-6 with TRBJ2-1, with D uncertain. The germline gives CDR1 MNHNY, CDR2 SVGAGI (reference sequence). V was trimmed by 6 bases and J by 3 bases, leaving 6 bases between them. The CDR3 sequence is 12 residues long. In DNA form, the CDR3 reads TGTGCCAGCAGCGGTGACTACAATGAGCAGTTCTTC. Protein product: CASSGDYNEQFF.

Written as DNA, the CDR3 is TGTGCCAGCAGATCGGGGTTTAGCACAGATACGCAGTATTTT. Its translation: CASRSGFSTDTQYF. V gene TRBV28 combines with J gene TRBJ2-3; a weak D match, TRBD2 (5 bases). The CDR3 has 14 amino acids. V was shortened by 6 bases and J by 0 bases, with 10 bases between the two germline ends. Per germline, CDR1 MDHEN and CDR2 SYDVKM.

The genes are TRBV19 and TRBJ1-2; D uncertain. Germline V gives CDR1 LNHDA, CDR2 SQIVND (reference sequence). CDR3 length: 13 residues. The germline V and J ends were trimmed by 6 bases and 3 bases, with 11 bases remaining between them. The CDR3 spells CASSDGAYYGYTF. In DNA form, the CDR3 reads TGTGCCAGTAGCGACGGAGCCTACTATGGCTACACCTTC.

The chain has TRBV7-3 and TRBJ2-1; 10 nucleotides agree with TRBD2. V lost 1 base, J lost 7 bases, and 4 bases stayed unmatched. CDR3 length: 15 amino acids. The germline gives CDR1 SGHTA, CDR2 FQGTGA. The CDR3 sequence is CASSLISGGWNEQFF. CDR3 nucleotide sequence: TGTGCCAGCAGCTTAATTAGCGGGGGGTGGAATGAGCAGTTCTTC.

The V and J genes are TRBV5-4 and TRBJ1-2; 8 bases line up with TRBD1. Germline V lookup: CDR1 SGHNT, CDR2 YYREEE (reference sequence). The CDR3 length is 12 residues. J gave up 8 bases and V 0 bases, and 0 bases lay outside the gene matches. CDR3 in DNA: TGTGCCAGCAGCTTGGGACAGGGGGGCTACACCTTC. It yields the protein CASSLGQGGYTF. The complete variable domain, with remaining parts taken from reference TRBV5-4 and TRBJ1-2, reads ETGVTQSPTHLIKTRGQQVTLRCSSQSGHNTVSWYQQALGQGPQFIFQYYREEENGRGNFPPRFSGLQFPNYSSELNVNALELDDSALYLCASSLGQGGYTFGSGTRLTVV.

The chain carries TRBV5-1 and TRBJ2-1, with 9 bases matching TRBD1. Germline V gene data show CDR1 as SGHRS and CDR2 as YFSETQ. Trimming at V came to 7 bases and at J to 5 bases, leaving 1 base not matched to a gene. The CDR3 totals 12 residues. CDR3 loop: CASRQGDNEQFF. The DNA of the CDR3 is TGCGCCAGCCGACAGGGGGACAATGAGCAGTTCTTC.

The CDR3 loop is CASTPRVTATYEQYF. The CDR3 coding sequence is TGTGCCAGCACCCCCCGGGTGACAGCAACCTACGAGCAGTACTTC. The rearrangement joins TRBV7-2 to TRBJ2-7; possibly TRBD1 for D (5 bases). The CDR3 extends over 15 amino acids. The V end was cut by 7 bases, the J end by 2 bases, with 18 bases between. Looked up from germline, CDR1 is SGHTA and CDR2 is FQGNSA.

Points on this clone: In the same sample, other DNA sequences code for this CDR3. V is TRBV11-2 and J is TRBJ2-5; D is unclear. The germline V and J ends were trimmed by 5 bases and 5 bases, with 12 bases remaining between them. Germline-derived CDR1 and CDR2 are SGHAT and FQNNGV. CDR3 size: 13 residues. DNA for the CDR3: TGTGCCAGCAGCCTCTCAACCGGGGAGACCCAGTACTTC. Translating gives CASSLSTGETQYF.

The rearrangement uses TRBV4-1 and TRBJ2-7, with D uncertain. The CDR3 loop spans 15 amino acids. In germline, CDR1 is MGHRA, CDR2 YSYEKL. V shed 6 bases and J shed 0 bases, with 15 bases lying between them. This chain's CDR3 is CASSRNDRSSYEQYF. The CDR3 DNA follows: TGCGCCAGCAGTCGCAACGATCGGAGCTCCTACGAGCAGTACTTC.

This clone was observed a single time. V and J are TRBV10-3 and TRBJ1-2; unclear D gene. Germline assignment: CDR1 ENHRY and CDR2 SYGVKD. The CDR3 contains 14 residues. V was shortened by 2 bases and J by 3 bases, with 10 bases between the two germline ends. The chain's CDR3 is CAISEGSRDYGYTF. The CDR3, as DNA: TGTGCCATCAGTGAGGGGAGTAGGGACTATGGCTACACCTTC.

The chain uses TRBV5-1 and TRBJ1-1; D is perhaps TRBD1 (5 bases). The CDR3 length is 14 residues. Trimming shortened V by 5 bases and J by 2 bases, and 13 bases separated the two germline ends. Germline V CDR1 and CDR2: SGHRS, YFSETQ. CDR3 in DNA: TGCGCCAGCAGTTCCGGGGGGGTAAACACTGAAGCTTTCTTT. Amino acid sequence: CASSSGGVNTEAFF. The whole variable domain, filled in from reference TRBV5-1 and TRBJ1-1, reads KAGVTQTPRYLIKTRGQQVTLSCSPISGHRSVSWYQQTPGQGLQFLFEYFSETQRNKGNFPGRFSGRQFSNSRSEMNVSTLELGDSALYLCASSSGGVNTEAFFGQGTRLTVV.

This chain connects TRBV6-5 to TRBJ1-2; D is possibly TRBD1 (6 bases). Looked up from germline, CDR1 is MNHEY and CDR2 is SVGAGI. The CDR3 is 15 residues long. V lost 1 base and J lost 5, with 14 bases in between. The CDR3 coding sequence is TGTGCCAGCAGTTACTACGTGGGGGGCACATATGGCTACACCTTC. Its translation is CASSYYVGGTYGYTF.

The genes are TRBV14 and TRBJ1-2; D possibly corresponds to TRBD1 (5 bases). Germline-derived CDR1 and CDR2 are SGHDN and FVKESK. The V end lost 2 bases, the J end lost 0 bases, and 10 bases lay between the germline ends. This CDR3 has 15 amino acids. CDR3 residues: CASSQWDGTNYGYTF. The CDR3, as DNA: TGTGCCAGCAGCCAATGGGACGGAACTAACTATGGCTACACCTTC.

This clone showed up just a few times. The chain carries TRBV2 and TRBJ1-1; D is ambiguous. The V and J ends lost 7 bases and 0 bases respectively, with 15 bases between them. CDR3 length: 15 amino acids. The germline gives CDR1 SNHLY, CDR2 FYNNEI. The CDR3 loop is CASNSLGILNTEAFF. CDR3 sequence (DNA): TGTGCCAGCAACTCTCTGGGGATTTTGAACACTGAAGCTTTCTTT.

Concerning this clone itself: The CDR3 end shows no conserved phenylalanine or tryptophan, and so a read error is likely. The DNA is left out, because the CDR3 cannot be placed on it with certainty; the CDR3 is given as TCRdb lists it. The J gene is TRBJ2-3, the V gene TRBV6-6; the table gives TRBD2 as D, unverified against the DNA. A total of 12 residues make up the CDR3, ends included. Germline CDR1 and CDR2: MNHNY and SVGAGI (reference sequence). The CDR3 sequence is CASSYDGGQFRV.

The chain combines TRBV7-3 with TRBJ2-3; 14 bases are a match to TRBD2. Germline-derived CDR1 and CDR2 are SGHTA and FQGTGA. The CDR3 loop spans 17 amino acids. With V trimmed by 2 bases and J by 2 bases, 3 bases remained unmatched. The DNA of the CDR3 is TGTGCCAGCAGCTTACTGGGACTAGCGGGGGACACAGATACGCAGTATTTT. Amino acids: CASSLLGLAGDTDTQYF.

The chain couples TRBV19 to TRBJ1-1; D gene uncertain. Trimming cost V 2 bases and J 0 bases, with 10 bases left between them. The CDR3 has 15 amino acids. Germline V gene data show CDR1 as LNHDA and CDR2 as SQIVND (reference sequence). CDR3 DNA sequence: TGTGCCAGTAGTATAATACAATCGATGAACACTGAAGCTTTCTTT. This sequence encodes CASSIIQSMNTEAFF.

This chain links TRBV2 with TRBJ1-1; D is unresolved. The CDR3 totals 10 residues. Germline V gene lookup returns CDR1 SNHLY and CDR2 FYNNEI. CDR3 sequence reads: CPPRNTEAFF. In DNA form, the CDR3 reads TGTCCCCCACGAAACACTGAAGCTTTCTTT.

The chain employs TRBV11-3 and TRBJ2-3, with D perhaps being TRBD1 or TRBD2 (6 bases each). Germline V gives CDR1 SGHNT, CDR2 YENEEA. Trimming removed 5 bases from V and 2 bases from J, with 20 bases in between. This CDR3 is 17 amino acids long. The CDR3 DNA reads TGTGCCAGCAGCCCAAGTTGGACGGGGGCCGACACAGATACGCAGTATTTT. It specifies CASSPSWTGADTDTQYF.

This chain links TRBV6-1 with TRBJ1-2; TRBD1 agrees at 7 bases. The CDR3 contains 14 residues. Per the germline V gene, CDR1 is MNHNS and CDR2 is SASEGT. After removal of 6 bases from V and 4 bases from J, the junction contained 8 bases not matched to a gene. CDR3 loop: CASSSQGDLYGYTF. The CDR3 region has the DNA TGTGCCAGCAGCTCGCAGGGGGACCTCTATGGCTACACCTTC.

The chain employs TRBV2 and TRBJ2-1, with 8 bases fitting TRBD2. The CDR3 covers 16 residues. Germline-derived CDR1 and CDR2 are SNHLY and FYNNEI. V lost 2 bases to trimming and J lost 3 bases; unmatched junction nucleotides: 6. In DNA, the CDR3 is TGTGCCAGCAGTGAACAGCGGGGGCTCCTCTACAATGAGCAGTTCTTC. Encoded protein: CASSEQRGLLYNEQFF.

This clone came up once. This chain joins TRBV10-2 and TRBJ1-5, with 7 bases lining up with TRBD1. Germline assignment: CDR1 WSHSY and CDR2 SAAADI. The CDR3 totals 14 residues. Trimming took 3 bases from V and 5 from J; bases not matched to a gene: 4. The CDR3 region is CASSDQGEDQPQHF. CDR3 DNA: TGCGCCAGCAGTGATCAGGGGGAGGATCAGCCCCAGCATTTT.